Listed here are 15 T cell receptor beta chains from one sample, sequenced in a study of T cell repertoires in cytomegalovirus infection. TCRdb called the reads again in MiXCR, with one record for every CDR3 protein. The sample yields about 100,000 distinct CDR3 sequences, around 28% seen once. Their antigen targets remain unknown. The sample consisted of CD8+ T cells from cultured PBMCs, taken from culture after CMV antigen stimulation. The receptors originated from a human donor in good health (CMV status not recorded). Some clones in this sample may be carry-over from other donors' samples.

This clonotype was observed a few times. V usage is TRBV29-1 and J usage is TRBJ1-5, with 7 bases that match TRBD1. The CDR3 is 14 amino acids. Germline CDR1 SQVTM, CDR2 ANQGSEA. V dropped 5 bases and J dropped 1; count of bases not matched to a gene: 5. CDR3 region: CSVLGGESNQPQHF. CDR3 nucleotide sequence: TGCAGCGTTCTAGGGGGCGAAAGCAATCAGCCCCAGCATTTT.

This clonotype turned up a few times. This chain uses TRBV4-1 with TRBJ1-2, with 8 bases lining up with TRBD1. Germline lookup yields CDR1 MGHRA and CDR2 YSYEKL. The length of the CDR3 is 15 residues. The V and J ends lost 3 bases and 4 bases, in that order; junction bases with no gene match: 7. CDR3 coding DNA: TGCGCCAGCAGCCAGGGGACAGGCTCCTTCTATGGCTACACCTTC. This sequence encodes CASSQGTGSFYGYTF.

Only a few counts were recorded for this clonotype. The CDR3: CASSLSGDDRIKAEAFF. The CDR3 bases are TGCGCCAGCAGCTTGTCAGGGGACGATCGAATTAAAGCTGAAGCTTTCTTT. The rearrangement uses TRBV5-1 and TRBJ1-1; weak D call: TRBD1 (6 bases). The CDR3 covers 17 residues. The V end was cut by 1 base, the J end by 6 bases, with 22 bases between. Germline CDR1 reads SGHRS; CDR2 reads YFSETQ.

CDR3 sequence (DNA): TGTGCCAGCAGCCCAGGGGGCGCTTTTCTGAACACTGAAGCTTTCTTT. Amino acid sequence: CASSPGGAFLNTEAFF. The J gene is TRBJ1-1, the V gene TRBV19; 8 bases are a match to TRBD1. The V gene's germline CDR1 is LNHDA and CDR2 SQIVND (reference sequence). After removal of 9 bases from V and 0 bases from J, the junction contained 12 bases not matched to a gene. CDR3 length: 16 amino acids.

This clonotype showed up just a few times. The rearrangement links TRBV5-4 to TRBJ2-1, with 7 bases aligning to TRBD1. There are 15 residues in the CDR3. Germline V gives CDR1 SGHNT, CDR2 YYREEE (reference sequence). The J segment lost 2 bases and the V segment lost 4 bases, leaving 6 bases of the junction unmatched. CDR3 DNA sequence: TGTGCCAGCAGCATGACAGGGCTCACCTACAATGAGCAGTTCTTC. It yields the protein CASSMTGLTYNEQFF.

This chain uses TRBV14 with TRBJ1-2; D might be TRBD1 (6 bases). The CDR3 sequence is 16 residues long. Germline lookup yields CDR1 SGHDN and CDR2 FVKESK. V was trimmed by 5 bases and J by 7 bases, leaving 23 bases between them. The CDR3 DNA sequence: TGTGCCAGCAGCTCGCGGGACACCGGACTAATTCGTGGCTACACCTTC. Translation: CASSSRDTGLIRGYTF. The full variable domain, in which reference TRBV14 and TRBJ1-2 provide the parts outside the CDR3, is EAGVTQFPSHSVIEKGQTVTLRCDPISGHDNLYWYRRVMGKEIKFLLHFVKESKQDESGMPNNRFLAERTGGTYSTLKVQPAELEDSGVYFCASSSRDTGLIRGYTFGSGTRLTVV.

The rearrangement joins TRBV5-5 to TRBJ2-7, with a weak D call TRBD2 (6 bases). This CDR3 spans 14 amino acids. Germline V gives CDR1 SGHKS, CDR2 YYEKEE (reference sequence). Trimming pared 3 bases from V and 2 bases from J, leaving 12 bases between. DNA of the CDR3: TGTGCCAGCAGCTGGGACTTTAAAACCTACGAGCAGTACTTC. The encoded protein is CASSWDFKTYEQYF.

The chain recombines TRBV19 with TRBJ2-3; the D gene is possibly TRBD1 (6 bases). Trimming took off 2 bases at V and 1 base at J, with 10 bases between the two ends. This CDR3 has 15 amino acids. Germline V CDR1 and CDR2: LNHDA, SQIVND (reference sequence). The CDR3 loop reads CASSILTGRTDTQYF. The CDR3 DNA reads as TGTGCCAGTAGTATACTCACAGGGCGCACAGATACGCAGTATTTT.

The chain carries TRBV24-1 and TRBJ2-7; 8 bases map to TRBD1. The CDR3 covers 14 residues. Per germline, CDR1 KGHDR and CDR2 SFDVKD. Trimming cost V 6 bases and J 5 bases; bases outside gene matches: 8. CDR3 loop: CATSPRDRTHEQYF. The CDR3 nucleotides read TGTGCCACCAGTCCTCGGGACAGGACCCACGAGCAGTACTTC.

The genes are TRBV29-1 and TRBJ2-7; 7 nucleotides match TRBD1. The CDR3 is 12 amino acids. The ends lost 7 bases at V and 5 bases at J; junction bases unmatched: 8. The V gene's germline CDR1 is SQVTM and CDR2 ANQGSEA. In nucleotides, the CDR3 is TGCAGCGCAGCGACAGGGAACGACGAGCAGTACTTC. This gives the protein CSAATGNDEQYF.

The genes are TRBV29-1 and TRBJ2-7, with 12 positions matching TRBD2. This CDR3 has 15 amino acids. Trimming at V came to 4 bases and at J to 2 bases, leaving 6 bases not matched to a gene. The V gene's germline CDR1 is SQVTM and CDR2 ANQGSEA. In nucleotides, the CDR3 is TGCAGCGTTGTCTCTAGCGGGGGGGATCCCTACGAGCAGTACTTC. Its protein is CSVVSSGGDPYEQYF.

The rearrangement joins TRBV4-2 to TRBJ1-1; D gene ambiguous. The V and J ends lost 0 bases and 5 bases respectively, with 13 bases between them. Germline-derived CDR1 and CDR2 are LGHNA and YNFKEQ. The CDR3 extends over 15 amino acids. The CDR3 here is CASSQEEGGLTEAFF. For the CDR3, the DNA is TGTGCCAGCAGCCAAGAGGAGGGAGGGCTAACTGAAGCTTTCTTT.

The chain is built from TRBV27 and TRBJ1-2, with 10 nucleotides matching TRBD1. The germline V gene encodes CDR1 MNHEY and CDR2 SMNVEV (reference sequence). The CDR3 has 15 amino acids. Trimming at V came to 5 bases and at J to 4 bases, leaving 7 bases not matched to a gene. The CDR3: CASSAGTGDFYGYTF. CDR3 nucleotide sequence: TGTGCCAGCAGTGCCGGGACAGGGGATTTCTATGGCTACACCTTC.

The sample holds many counts of this clonotype. This sequence joins TRBV7-9 and TRBJ1-1; D perhaps matches TRBD1 (6 bases). Germline CDR1 and CDR2: SEHNR and FQNEAQ (reference sequence). Trimming cost V 6 bases and J 3 bases, with 8 bases left between them. This CDR3 comprises 12 residues. The CDR3 DNA sequence: TGTGCCAGCAGTTGGACAGACACTGAAGCTTTCTTT. This sequence encodes CASSWTDTEAFF.

The gene calls are TRBV4-1 and TRBJ1-6, with TRBD1 as a possible D gene (5 bases). The CDR3 loop spans 14 amino acids. Per germline, CDR1 MGHRA and CDR2 YSYEKL. Trimming shortened V by 1 base and J by 9 bases, and 10 bases separated the two germline ends. The CDR3 nucleotides are TGCGCCAGCAGCCAAGGGGGGTTCGGTTCACCCCTCCACTTT. Its translation: CASSQGGFGSPLHF.